This T cell receptor beta chain was retrieved from a study of T-cell reconstitution after alpha-beta-depleted transplantation in children. Findings of the study overall: A year had passed since transplant, and T-cell counts and diversity by then came mostly from newly produced T cells. Several hundred expanded graft clones reportedly were the source of alpha-beta T cells about two months after transplant. At day 60, the high TCRbeta diversity found in some patients originated from recipient T cells and thymic progenitors that had survived.

For TCRbeta, the library was prepared with unique molecular identifiers. TCRdb reprocessed the PCR reads with MiXCR, giving one entry per CDR3 protein. The sample holds hundreds of thousands of distinct CDR3 sequences, about 12% seen once. Comment on this clonotype: The antigen remains undetermined.

Trimming pared 5 bases from V and 4 bases from J, leaving 11 bases between. The CDR3 has 14 amino acids. Germline CDR1 reads MNHEY; CDR2 reads SMNVEV (reference sequence). J is TRBJ2-2 and V is TRBV27; D possibly corresponds to TRBD1 (6 bases). The sample was PBMCs, taken before TCRalphabeta/CD19-depleted stem cell transplant. The sequence came from a girl aged 2-10 years with congenital amegakaryocytic thrombocytopenia, due to receive a stem cell transplant. CDR3 amino acids: CASSAAGATGELFF. Written as DNA, the CDR3 is TGTGCCAGCAGTGCGGCAGGGGCCACCGGGGAGCTGTTTTTT.